This section outlines one T cell receptor (beta chain) sequence together with its context. Per the original data handling: Cell counts per sample came from amplifying reference gene primers. Assay: immunoSEQ multiplex PCR; the TCRdb copy retains only in-frame clones and omits some. For V, J and clone size, that table is used; D and trimming come from the DNA. The data contain 150,000 to 200,000 clones, roughly 78% of them seen just once; the ten biggest clones take up about 2.8%. These data are taken from a study of blood T cell repertoires in COVID-19. The overall study: Acute-phase and convalescent COVID-19 samples originated in the United States, Italy and Spain. Nucleic acid was either cDNA or gDNA, and it came from T cells, B-cell-depleted T cells, or PBMCs.

Germline CDR1 reads SGHTA; CDR2 reads FQGNSA. The CDR3 spans 15 residues. With V trimmed by 3 bases and J by 2 bases, 4 bases remained unmatched. Sequences were obtained from peripheral blood. The rearrangement links TRBV7-2 to TRBJ2-7; 10 bases fit TRBD1. The receptor comes from a woman older than 75 with active or convalescent COVID-19. DNA for the CDR3: TGTGCCAGCAGCTTGGGGACAGGGGTTCCCTACGAGCAGTACTTC. Its protein product is CASSLGTGVPYEQYF.